This TCR beta chain was documented in a study of T-cell reconstitution after alpha-beta-depleted transplantation in children. Study results and caveats: Some patients' high day-60 TCRbeta diversity was attributed to recipient cells surviving conditioning. After one year, T-cell counts and TCRbeta diversity mostly came from new T cells. About two months after transplant, alpha-beta T cells reportedly came from several hundred expanded graft clones.

This clonotype has a handful of counts. Its specificity is not known. This sample's TCRbeta library carried unique molecular identifier barcodes. One entry per CDR3 protein, called by TCRdb with MiXCR from the PCR reads. This table has around 580,000 distinct CDR3 sequences, more than 20% appearing once. The CDR3 covers 16 residues. Trimming shortened V by 5 bases and J by 2 bases, and 15 bases separated the two germline ends. CDR1 and CDR2 (germline): MGHDK, SYGVNS. This sequence originates from a boy less than two years old who had a stem cell transplant for acute myeloid leukemia, so the T cells may come from the graft donor. The rearrangement joins TRBV25-1 to TRBJ1-4; D might be TRBD1 (5 bases). This specimen consisted of PBMCs, mostly from graft donor cells, obtained 360 days after TCRalphabeta/CD19-depleted stem cell transplant. In DNA, the CDR3 is TGTGCCAGCAGTCGTACGGGGGAATGGACTAATGAAAAACTGTTTTTT. This sequence encodes CASSRTGEWTNEKLFF.